Below, 4 T cell receptor beta chains from the same sample are listed, as sequenced in a study of read filtering for tumor transcriptome and immune sequencing. This library used about 400 ng RNA and molecular barcoded adaptors spanning alpha/delta and beta/gamma chains. TCRdb recomputed calls from the reads with MiXCR, one row per CDR3 protein. The sample lists over 80,000 distinct CDR3 sequences; approximately 13% were seen once. Sequencing was done on a sample of a population of CD138-negative cells sorted from bone marrow. These receptors came from a donor aged 40 or over with multiple myeloma.

Many counts were recorded for this clonotype. The chain is built from TRBV10-3 and TRBJ2-5; TRBD1 matches at 11 bases. CDR3 size: 14 residues. Germline CDR1 and CDR2: ENHRY and SYGVKD. With V trimmed by 4 bases and J by 6 bases, 4 bases remained unmatched. CDR3 in amino acids: CAISGTGGAKTQYF. The CDR3 coding sequence is TGTGCCATCAGTGGGACAGGGGGCGCGAAGACCCAGTACTTC.

This clonotype has a count of ten or more. V and J are TRBV29-1 and TRBJ1-4; D perhaps matches TRBD1 (6 bases). The V gene's germline CDR1 is SQVTM and CDR2 ANQGSEA. The V end lost 5 bases, the J end lost 0 bases, and 10 bases lay between the germline ends. This CDR3 is 14 amino acids long. CDR3 loop: CSVKTGSTNEKLFF. In DNA, the CDR3 is TGCAGCGTTAAGACAGGCTCAACTAATGAAAAACTGTTTTTT.

The CDR3 loop reads CASSFGTEGEQYF. The DNA for the CDR3 is TGTGCCAGCAGCTTCGGGACAGAGGGCGAGCAGTACTTC. This chain uses TRBV11-2 with TRBJ2-7; 7 nucleotides line up with TRBD1. Germline CDR1 is SGHAT and CDR2 is FQNNGV. Germline trimming cut 3 bases from V and 6 bases from J; bases unmatched to any gene: 5. CDR3 size: 13 residues.

This clonotype was picked up many times. The genes are TRBV18 and TRBJ2-5, with a possible D match to TRBD1 (5 bases). Germline CDR1 is KGHSH and CDR2 is LQKENI. Trimming pared 0 bases from V and 7 bases from J, leaving 18 bases between. The CDR3 is 16 amino acids. In DNA, the CDR3 is TGTGCCAGCTCACCACCGTCGCTAGAGAGCACAGGGACCCAGTACTTC. Encoded protein: CASSPPSLESTGTQYF.